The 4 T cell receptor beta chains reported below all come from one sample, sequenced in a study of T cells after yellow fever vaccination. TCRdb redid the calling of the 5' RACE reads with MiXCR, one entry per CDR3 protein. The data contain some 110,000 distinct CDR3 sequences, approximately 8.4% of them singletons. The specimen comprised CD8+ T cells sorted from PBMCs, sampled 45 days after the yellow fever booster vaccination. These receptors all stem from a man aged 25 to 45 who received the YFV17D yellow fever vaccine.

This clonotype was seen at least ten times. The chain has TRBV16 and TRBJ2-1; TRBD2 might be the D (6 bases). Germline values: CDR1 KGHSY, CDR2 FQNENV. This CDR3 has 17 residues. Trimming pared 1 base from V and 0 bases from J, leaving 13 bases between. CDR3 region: CASSQFLGGSSYNEQFF. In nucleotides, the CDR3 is TGTGCCAGCAGCCAATTTCTGGGGGGTAGCTCCTACAATGAGCAGTTCTTC.

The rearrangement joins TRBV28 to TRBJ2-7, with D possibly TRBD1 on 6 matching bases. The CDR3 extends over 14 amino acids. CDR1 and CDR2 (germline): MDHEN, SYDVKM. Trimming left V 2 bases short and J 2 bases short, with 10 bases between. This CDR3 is CASSLGQSTYEQYF. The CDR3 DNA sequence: TGTGCCAGCAGTTTAGGACAGTCAACCTACGAGCAGTACTTC.

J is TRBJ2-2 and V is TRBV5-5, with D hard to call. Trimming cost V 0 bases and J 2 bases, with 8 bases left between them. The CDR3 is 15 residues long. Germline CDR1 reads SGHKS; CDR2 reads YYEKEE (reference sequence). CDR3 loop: CASSLVVRNTGELFF. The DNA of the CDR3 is TGTGCCAGCAGCTTGGTTGTTCGTAACACCGGGGAGCTGTTTTTT.

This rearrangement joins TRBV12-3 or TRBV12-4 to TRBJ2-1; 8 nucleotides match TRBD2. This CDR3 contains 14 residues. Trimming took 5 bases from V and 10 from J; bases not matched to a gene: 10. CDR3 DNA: TGTGCCAGCAGTGGCCCGGGAGGGCCGGAGGAGCAGTTCTTC. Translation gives CASSGPGGPEEQFF.